Each of the 4 T cell receptor beta chains below was sequenced from the same sample in a study of regulatory T cells in long-lasting Graves disease. With iRepertoire HTBI primers and Arm-PCR of CDR3 regions, TCR beta libraries were built. Each CDR3 protein gets one entry after TCRdb re-called the multiplex PCR reads with MiXCR. This table holds about 470,000 distinct CDR3 sequences, less than 25% found once. Noted time point: persistent/refractory GD, antithyroid drugs over 5 years with positive TRAb. Extracted RNA from PBMCs served as the source of the TCR library. Source: peripheral blood mononuclear cells (PBMCs), taken when the disease was refractory, from a patient treated with antithyroid drugs. The receptor source for this set is a female donor with Graves disease.

This clonotype was observed a few times. J is TRBJ1-5 and V is TRBV30; 8 bases line up with TRBD1. Per the germline V gene, CDR1 is GTSNPN and CDR2 is SVGIG (reference sequence). The CDR3 has 14 amino acids. After removal of 2 bases from V and 6 bases from J, the junction contained 6 bases not matched to a gene. CDR3 region: CAWSKAGGGQPQHF. The CDR3 coding sequence is TGTGCCTGGAGTAAGGCAGGGGGCGGTCAGCCCCAGCATTTT.

This clonotype has at least ten counts. The rearrangement joins TRBV6-1 to TRBJ2-2, with 7 bases lining up with TRBD1. Germline V lookup: CDR1 MNHNS, CDR2 SASEGT. This CDR3 spans 16 amino acids. V was pared by 6 bases and J by 4 bases, with 11 bases of the junction left unmatched. The CDR3 sequence: CASSRYRGQSTGELFF. The CDR3 nucleotides are TGTGCCAGCAGCCGCTACAGGGGACAGAGCACCGGGGAGCTGTTTTTT.

The chain is built from TRBV3-1 and TRBJ1-4; no clear D gene. The CDR3 spans 14 residues. Trimming took off 2 bases at V and 8 bases at J, with 12 bases between the two ends. Germline values: CDR1 LGHDT, CDR2 YNNKEL (reference sequence). The CDR3 nucleotides read TGTGCCAGCAGCCAATTTCTCCCGTCGGAAAAACTGTTTTTT. It encodes CASSQFLPSEKLFF.

The chain has TRBV30 and TRBJ2-7; perhaps TRBD2 as D (5 bases). Germline CDR1 GTSNPN, CDR2 SVGIG (reference sequence). V gave up 2 bases and J gave up 7 bases, with 15 bases separating them. The CDR3 runs to 13 residues. The CDR3 is CAWSHVSVGEQYF. The CDR3 DNA reads as TGTGCCTGGAGTCATGTTAGCGTGGGGGAGCAGTACTTC.